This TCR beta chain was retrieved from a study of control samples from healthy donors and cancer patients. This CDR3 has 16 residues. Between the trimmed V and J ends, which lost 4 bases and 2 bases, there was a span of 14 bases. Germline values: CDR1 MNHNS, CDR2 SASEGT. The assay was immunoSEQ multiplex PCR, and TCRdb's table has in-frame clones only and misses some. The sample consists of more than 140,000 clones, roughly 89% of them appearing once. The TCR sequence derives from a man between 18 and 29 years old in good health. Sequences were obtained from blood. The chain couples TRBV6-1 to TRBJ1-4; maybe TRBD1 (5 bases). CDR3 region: CASSASGGDTNEKLFF. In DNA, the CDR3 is TGTGCCAGCAGTGCCAGCGGGGGGGACACTAATGAAAAACTGTTTTTT.